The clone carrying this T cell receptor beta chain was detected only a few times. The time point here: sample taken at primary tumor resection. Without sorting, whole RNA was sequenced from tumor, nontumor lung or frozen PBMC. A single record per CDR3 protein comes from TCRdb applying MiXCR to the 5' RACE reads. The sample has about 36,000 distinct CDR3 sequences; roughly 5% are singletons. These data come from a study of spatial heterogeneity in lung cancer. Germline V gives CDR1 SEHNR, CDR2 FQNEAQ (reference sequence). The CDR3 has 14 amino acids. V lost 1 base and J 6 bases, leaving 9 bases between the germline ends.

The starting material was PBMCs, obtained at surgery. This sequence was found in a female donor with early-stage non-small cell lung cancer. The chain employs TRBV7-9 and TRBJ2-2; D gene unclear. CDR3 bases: TGTGCCAGCAGCTTAGGTGAAAGGGCCGGGGAGCTGTTTTTT. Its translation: CASSLGERAGELFF. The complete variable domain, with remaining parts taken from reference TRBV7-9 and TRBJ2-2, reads DTGVSQNPRHKITKRGQNVTFRCDPISEHNRLYWYRQTLGQGPEFLTYFQNEAQLEKSRLLSDRFSAERPKGSFSTLEIQRTEQGDSAMYLCASSLGERAGELFFGEGSRLTVL.